The next 9 T cell receptor beta chains were all read from a single sample in a study of cytomegalovirus exposure and HLA in healthy donors. With 60 Vbeta and 13 Jbeta primers, the PCR was carried out. Only in-frame clones appear in the TCRdb table, and some are missing; sequencing was by immunoSEQ multiplex PCR. This sample has under 150,000 clones, with about 78% found just once. The sample taken for sequencing was PBMCs. These receptor sequences come from a human donor in good health.

The chain couples TRBV4-3 to TRBJ1-3, with TRBD1 identical over 9 bases. CDR3 size: 16 residues. J gave up 6 bases and V 1 base, and 7 bases lay outside the gene matches. Germline CDR1 reads LGHNA; CDR2 reads YSLEER. This CDR3 reads CASSQAYRGLENTIYF. The DNA for the CDR3 is TGCGCCAGCAGCCAAGCCTACAGGGGGCTTGAAAACACCATATATTTT.

This clone was seen a few times. The chain uses TRBV6-1 and TRBJ2-2, with TRBD2 as a possible D gene (6 bases). Looked up from germline, CDR1 is MNHNS and CDR2 is SASEGT. The CDR3 is 13 amino acids. Between the trimmed V and J ends, which lost 5 bases and 7 bases, there was a span of 11 bases. The CDR3 reads CASSQQGGGELFF. The CDR3 region has the DNA TGTGCCAGCAGTCAGCAGGGAGGCGGGGAGCTGTTTTTT.

This clone was recorded only once. V usage is TRBV4-2 and J usage is TRBJ1-1; D possibly corresponds to TRBD1 (5 bases). The CDR3 has 13 residues. Germline lookup yields CDR1 LGHNA and CDR2 YNFKEQ. The V end lost 3 bases, the J end lost 1 base, and 6 bases lay between the germline ends. This CDR3 is CASSQTANTEAFF. The CDR3 nucleotides are TGTGCCAGCAGCCAGACAGCGAACACTGAAGCTTTCTTT.

The chain employs TRBV6-5 and TRBJ2-7, with D perhaps TRBD1 (5 bases). V lost 0 bases to trimming and J lost 2 bases, with 8 bases between them. Germline lookup yields CDR1 MNHEY and CDR2 SVGAGI. This CDR3 comprises 14 residues. The CDR3 DNA reads as TGTGCCAGCAGTTACTCCGGACAAACCTACGAGCAGTACTTC. Its translation: CASSYSGQTYEQYF.

This clone appeared a few times. This specimen includes other DNA sequences encoding the same CDR3. The chain has TRBV10-3 and TRBJ2-5; TRBD2 is a possible D gene (6 bases). Germline CDR1 reads ENHRY; CDR2 reads SYGVKD. The CDR3 covers 14 residues. The V gene lost 6 bases and the J gene lost 1 base, with 12 bases spanning the gap. The CDR3 loop is CAISVGGPQETQYF. CDR3 nucleotide sequence: TGTGCCATCAGCGTGGGAGGCCCCCAAGAGACCCAGTACTTC.

J is TRBJ2-7 and V is TRBV5-1, with 7 bases fitting TRBD1. Looked up from germline, CDR1 is SGHRS and CDR2 is YFSETQ. The CDR3 is 13 amino acids. With V trimmed by 2 bases and J by 6 bases, 5 bases remained unmatched. The CDR3 loop is CASSFDRAGEQYF. CDR3 DNA: TGCGCCAGCAGCTTCGACAGGGCTGGCGAGCAGTACTTC.

This chain uses TRBV11-2 with TRBJ2-7, with 12 nucleotides matching TRBD2. Germline values: CDR1 SGHAT, CDR2 FQNNGV. This CDR3 contains 16 residues. Unmatched junction bases numbered 6, after V lost 2 bases and J lost 4 bases. The CDR3 DNA follows: TGTGCCAGCAGCTTACGGCGACTAGCGGGGGAATACGAGCAGTACTTC. Protein: CASSLRRLAGEYEQYF.

The chain links TRBV7-2 to TRBJ1-5; D gene ambiguous. Germline V gene data show CDR1 as SGHTA and CDR2 as FQGNSA. Trimming cost V 5 bases and J 8 bases, with 13 bases left between them. This CDR3 has 13 amino acids. The CDR3 region has the DNA TGTGCCAGCAGCGTCTCGACGGGTAAGCCCCAGCATTTT. This gives the protein CASSVSTGKPQHF. The whole variable domain, remainder taken from reference TRBV7-2 and TRBJ1-5, is GAGVSQSPSNKVTEKGKDVELRCDPISGHTALYWYRQSLGQGLEFLIYFQGNSAPDKSGLPSDRFSAERTGGSVSTLTIQRTQQEDSAVYLCASSVSTGKPQHFGDGTRLSIL.

The V gene is TRBV11-1, the J gene TRBJ1-1; D ambiguous. There are 17 residues in the CDR3. Germline CDR1 is SGHAT and CDR2 is FQDESV (reference sequence). V was pared by 7 bases and J by 1 base, with 22 bases between. CDR3 residues: CASTQDRGFPPNTEAFF. The CDR3 region has the DNA TGTGCCAGCACCCAGGACCGAGGGTTCCCTCCGAACACTGAAGCTTTCTTT.